A single sample gave rise to the 4 T cell receptor beta chains below, sequenced in a study of long-term antiretroviral therapy in people with HIV. Runs used v3.0 of the immunoSEQ assay and were done at survey level. Sequenced by immunoSEQ multiplex PCR; TCRdb stores in-frame clones only, minus some. The top ten clones hold 3.6% of a sample with 25,000 to 35,000 clones, approximately 90% of them seen once. Sample: unsorted PBMCs, taken 1.8 years after starting antiretroviral therapy. All receptors derive from a woman under 30 with HIV.

V usage is TRBV27 and J usage is TRBJ2-1; D is uncertain. The V end lost 3 bases, the J end lost 5 bases, and 5 bases lay between the germline ends. The CDR3 is 12 amino acids. Germline CDR1 is MNHEY and CDR2 is SMNVEV (reference sequence). DNA for the CDR3: TGTGCCAGCAGTTTTCCTGACAATGAGCAGTTCTTC. Protein sequence: CASSFPDNEQFF.

This chain uses TRBV9 with TRBJ1-1; unclear D gene. This CDR3 contains 15 residues. The V gene's germline CDR1 is SGDLS and CDR2 YYNGEE. V was pared by 4 bases and J by 0 bases, with 13 bases between. CDR3 DNA: TGTGCCAGCAGCCCCCCGGCCACAGTGAACACTGAAGCTTTCTTT. Its translation: CASSPPATVNTEAFF.

The chain combines TRBV6-5 with TRBJ1-4; possibly TRBD1 for D (6 bases). The V end lost 0 bases, the J end lost 7 bases, and 15 bases lay between the germline ends. The CDR3 sequence is 16 residues long. Germline-derived CDR1 and CDR2 are MNHEY and SVGAGI. In DNA form, the CDR3 reads TGTGCCAGCAGTTACTCGTACGGGACAAGACCTGAAAAACTGTTTTTT. Its protein product is CASSYSYGTRPEKLFF.

The rearrangement joins TRBV5-1 to TRBJ2-7; D is unresolved. Trimming pared 0 bases from V and 7 bases from J, leaving 11 bases between. The germline V gene encodes CDR1 SGHRS and CDR2 YFSETQ. The CDR3 length is 13 residues. The DNA of the CDR3 is TGCGCCAGCAGCTTGGGGTCCCAGCTAGAGCAGTACTTC. This gives the protein CASSLGSQLEQYF.